This T cell receptor beta chain is drawn from a study of T cell responses to AZD1222 COVID-19 vaccine. The assay was immunoSEQ multiplex PCR, and TCRdb's table has in-frame clones only and misses some. The data show about 120,000 clones, 91% seen once. Notes on the study in general: Baseline serostatus was positive in only a handful of AZD1222 recipients. Across the whole spike, CD4 TCRs peaked at regions 160-218 and 743-854. Unmutated variant regions reportedly attract nearly half of all spike-specific TCRs.

Details on this clone: The antigen remains unidentified.

The germline V and J ends were trimmed by 2 bases and 2 bases, with 11 bases remaining between them. The germline CDR1 and CDR2 sequences are SGHKS and YYEKEE (reference sequence). This CDR3 has 14 amino acids. This sequence was found in an adult in good health. This chain connects TRBV5-5 to TRBJ2-7; tentative D call: TRBD1 (5 bases). This material consisted of peripheral blood, taken on day 0 of AZD1222 vaccination. The DNA for the CDR3 is TGTGCCAGCAGCTTAGATCAGGGCACCTACGAGCAGTACTTC. Translating it yields CASSLDQGTYEQYF.